This is a list of T cell receptor beta chains from one sample in a study of T cells after yellow fever vaccination. Each CDR3 protein is one row after TCRdb ran MiXCR on the 5' RACE reads. Here the sample spans roughly 340,000 distinct CDR3 sequences, around 4.1% being singletons. The sequenced sample was PBMCs, obtained 5 days after the yellow fever booster vaccination. All receptors come from a man younger than 35 who received the YFV17D yellow fever vaccine. CDR3s include the opening cysteine and the closing phenylalanine or tryptophan. Each record gives: V gene, clone size, D gene, J gene, CDR3 DNA, CDR3 protein. D genes are given only for firm matches. Clone size is not always given. Where it is, it says once, few, many or a class for expanded clones.

TRBV7-9	-	-	TRBJ2-7	TGTGCCAGCAGCCCCAGGGGGGGCAGCTACGAGCAGTACTTC	CASSPRGGSYEQYF
TRBV12-3/TRBV12-4	many	-	TRBJ2-3	TGTGCCAGCAGTTTGTCGGGTTTTAGCACAGATACGCAGTATTTT	CASSLSGFSTDTQYF
TRBV18	few	-	TRBJ1-2	TGTGCCAGCTCAGGGACGGCCGATAACTATGGCTACACCTTC	CASSGTADNYGYTF
TRBV7-2	few	-	TRBJ2-3	TGTGCCAGCAGCTTACGCTATACGCAGTATTTT	CASSLRYTQYF
TRBV18	-	-	TRBJ2-5	TGTGCCAGCTCCCAGCCGACGGGGAGGGAGACCCAGTACTTC	CASSQPTGRETQYF
TRBV10-3	-	-	TRBJ2-3	TGTGCCATCAGTGATGGACAGAGCACAGATACGCAGTATTTT	CAISDGQSTDTQYF
TRBV7-2	-	-	TRBJ1-1	TGTGCCAGCAGCTTAGGGGGGGCAGGGATGAACACTGAAGCTTTCTTT	CASSLGGAGMNTEAFF
TRBV27	-	-	TRBJ1-2	TGTGCCAGCAGACAAGACCAGGGACCCAGCTATGGCTACACCTTC	CASRQDQGPSYGYTF
TRBV7-2	many	TRBD2	TRBJ2-2	TGTGCCAGCGGGTTAGGACTAGCGGGGTACGGGGAGCTGTTTTTT	CASGLGLAGYGELFF
TRBV12-3/TRBV12-4	few	TRBD2	TRBJ2-3	TGTGCCAGTAGCGGGGGCTGGAGTAGCACAGATACGCAGTATTTT	CASSGGWSSTDTQYF
TRBV6-2/TRBV6-3	many	-	TRBJ1-1	TGTGCCAGCACCCTAGGGCCGATTTCCCCTGAAGCTTTCTTT	CASTLGPISPEAFF
TRBV6-2/TRBV6-3	few	-	TRBJ2-1	TGTGCCAGCAGTAATCTGAACAATGAGCAGTTCTTC	CASSNLNNEQFF
TRBV7-9	many	-	TRBJ2-7	TGTGCCAGCAGCGCCCAGGGGAACCCCTACGAGCAGTACTTC	CASSAQGNPYEQYF
TRBV4-1	many	TRBD1	TRBJ1-6	TGCGCCAGCAGCCAAGCCGGGACAGGGGGCGCCTATAATTCACCCCTCCACTTT	CASSQAGTGGAYNSPLHF
TRBV4-1	-	-	TRBJ2-3	TGCGCCAGCAGCCAAGAGGGAGCGGCCACAGATACGCAGTATTTT	CASSQEGAATDTQYF
TRBV7-2	-	TRBD2	TRBJ2-2	TGTGCCAGCAGCTTATCACTAGCGGGGGCACGGGGGGAGCTGTTTTTT	CASSLSLAGARGELFF
TRBV7-2	many	-	TRBJ1-4	TGTGCCAGCAGCCCCAGCCAGGTTACTAATGAAAAACTGTTTTTT	CASSPSQVTNEKLFF